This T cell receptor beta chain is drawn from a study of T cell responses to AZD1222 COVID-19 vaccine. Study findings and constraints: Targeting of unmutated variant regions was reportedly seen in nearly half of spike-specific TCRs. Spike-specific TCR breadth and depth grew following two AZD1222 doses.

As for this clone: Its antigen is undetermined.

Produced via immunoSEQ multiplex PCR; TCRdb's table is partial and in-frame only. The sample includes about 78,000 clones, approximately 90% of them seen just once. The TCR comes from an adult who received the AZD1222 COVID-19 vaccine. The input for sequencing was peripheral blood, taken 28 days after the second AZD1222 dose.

CDR3 sequence reads: CASSDAGTSNQPQHF. The CDR3 bases are TGTGCCAGCAGCGACGCGGGGACCAGCAATCAGCCCCAGCATTTT. The chain combines TRBV2 with TRBJ1-5; D may be TRBD1 (5 bases). Germline V gives CDR1 SNHLY, CDR2 FYNNEI. The CDR3 loop spans 15 amino acids. With 6 bases removed from V and 1 base from J, the gap between germline ends came to 13 bases. The whole variable domain, remainder taken from reference TRBV2 and TRBJ1-5, is EPEVTQTPSHQVTQMGQEVILRCVPISNHLYFYWYRQILGQKVEFLVSFYNNEISEKSEIFDDQFSVERPDGSNFTLKIRSTKLEDSAMYFCASSDAGTSNQPQHFGDGTRLSIL.